The present T cell receptor beta chain was sequenced within a study of cytomegalovirus exposure and HLA in healthy donors. Study-level background: HLA-typed donors were the source of about 85 million unique TCRs, which an early data release held.

Study conclusions and caveats: Usually a TCR sequence was rare, but some public TCRs were found in many donors. Within an earlier analysis, most TCR beta V segments proved productive either about 87% or about 30% of the time. Association of a missense DCLRE1C variant with TCR beta V- and J-gene trimming was reported in a later analysis.

Concerning this clone itself: Its antigen is currently unknown.

The PCR employed 60 Vbeta primers together with 13 Jbeta primers. Clones were sequenced by immunoSEQ multiplex PCR, and TCRdb holds only the in-frame ones, with some missing. The sample contains approximately 200,000 clones, around three quarters of which appear only once. Germline values: CDR1 MNHEY, CDR2 SMNVEV (reference sequence). CDR3 length: 16 residues. V lost 5 bases to trimming and J lost 1 base, with 14 bases between them. This sequence joins TRBV27 and TRBJ1-4; D might be TRBD1 (6 bases). Sequenced input: PBMCs. The clonotype originates from a man aged 30 to 45 in good health and CMV-seronegative. The CDR3 DNA is TGTGCCAGCAGTCCCACCCAGGGGTTAACTAATGAAAAACTGTTTTTT. Translated, it gives CASSPTQGLTNEKLFF.